One and the same sample provided the 28 T cell receptor beta chains below, sequenced in a study of cytomegalovirus exposure and HLA in healthy donors. The study ran its PCR with 60 Vbeta and 13 Jbeta primers. Repertoires were generated with immunoSEQ multiplex PCR, while TCRdb's copy carries only in-frame clones and drops some. The data hold about 170,000 clones, with roughly 85% observed a single time. The material sequenced was PBMCs. The receptors stem from a man aged 25-40 years in good health and CMV-seropositive.

This sequence joins TRBV7-2 and TRBJ1-2; the match to TRBD1 covers 8 bases. The V gene end was trimmed by 5 bases and the J gene end by 6 bases; junction bases not matched to a gene: 5. The germline V gene encodes CDR1 SGHTA and CDR2 FQGNSA. The length of the CDR3 is 13 residues. CDR3 amino acids: CASSTQGAHGYTF. For the CDR3, the DNA is TGTGCCAGCAGCACCCAGGGGGCTCATGGCTACACCTTC.

This chain joins TRBV11-2 and TRBJ1-1; D uncertain. V shed 0 bases and J shed 0 bases, with 8 bases lying between them. The germline V gene has CDR1 SGHAT and CDR2 FQNNGV. This CDR3 region has 15 residues. DNA for the CDR3: TGTGCCAGCAGCTTAGATCTACAGATGAACACTGAAGCTTTCTTT. This codes for CASSLDLQMNTEAFF.

Turning to this clone: Different DNA sequences within this sample yield the same CDR3. The chain is built from TRBV11-2 and TRBJ2-3; 11 bases map to TRBD2. The CDR3 runs to 16 residues. With 5 bases clipped from V and 0 bases from J, the junction kept 4 bases outside the gene matches. Germline assignment: CDR1 SGHAT and CDR2 FQNNGV. CDR3 region: CASSLGLAASTDTQYF. The CDR3 region has the DNA TGTGCCAGCAGCCTGGGACTAGCGGCTAGCACAGATACGCAGTATTTT.

The rearrangement joins TRBV27 to TRBJ2-2; 8 bases match TRBD1. Germline V gene sequence: CDR1 MNHEY, CDR2 SMNVEV (reference sequence). Trimming cost V 6 bases and J 0 bases; bases outside gene matches: 21. The CDR3 has 21 amino acids. The CDR3 bases are TGTGCCAGCAGCCCCTCAGGGGGCGTGTTTCTATATCCACCGAACACCGGGGAGCTGTTTTTT. Translating gives CASSPSGGVFLYPPNTGELFF.

This sequence joins TRBV7-8 and TRBJ1-2, with a weak D call TRBD1 (6 bases). The germline V and J ends were trimmed by 2 bases and 4 bases, with 23 bases remaining between them. CDR1 is SGHVS and CDR2 is FQNEAQ in the germline V gene. The CDR3 is made up of 18 amino acids. In DNA, the CDR3 is TGTGCCAGCAGCTTATACTACGACAGGAGGATTGAGGGCTATGGCTACACCTTC. Protein: CASSLYYDRRIEGYGYTF.

This sequence joins TRBV10-3 and TRBJ2-7, with D perhaps TRBD2 (6 bases). V lost 4 bases, J lost 6 bases, and 16 bases lay in between. The germline V gene has CDR1 ENHRY and CDR2 SYGVKD. The CDR3 contains 14 residues. The CDR3 sequence is CAISATFSGTEQYF. For the CDR3, the DNA is TGTGCCATCAGTGCCACATTTAGCGGTACCGAGCAGTACTTC.

The genes are TRBV29-1 and TRBJ2-3; maybe TRBD1 (6 bases). V lost 3 bases, J lost 14 bases, and 18 bases lay in between. Germline assignment: CDR1 SQVTM and CDR2 ANQGSEA. The CDR3 is 12 residues long. The CDR3 DNA reads TGCAGCGTTGACCCACAGGGCAGTAAGGGGTATTTT. It is translated as CSVDPQGSKGYF.

The rearrangement uses TRBV9 and TRBJ2-3; perhaps TRBD1 as D (6 bases). The CDR3 is made up of 15 amino acids. The V end lost 0 bases, the J end lost 5 bases, and 13 bases lay between the germline ends. Germline V lookup: CDR1 SGDLS, CDR2 YYNGEE. The CDR3 DNA reads as TGTGCCAGCAGCGTAGGGACAGTTGCTGGAGATACGCAGTATTTT. It specifies CASSVGTVAGDTQYF.

This clone was detected only once. The rearrangement links TRBV7-2 to TRBJ2-3, with 14 bases lining up with TRBD2. Looked up from germline, CDR1 is SGHTA and CDR2 is FQGNSA. V lost 2 bases and J lost 3; bases outside the gene matches: 7. This CDR3 has 18 residues. Here the CDR3 DNA reads TGTGCCAGCAGCTTAACCGGGACTAGCGGGAGCTCTACAGATACGCAGTATTTT. Residues: CASSLTGTSGSSTDTQYF.

The gene calls are TRBV5-8 and TRBJ2-3; possible D gene TRBD1, 7 bases. CDR3 length: 15 amino acids. The germline V gene encodes CDR1 SGHTS and CDR2 YDEGEE. V gave up 4 bases and J gave up 0 bases, with 12 bases separating them. Written as DNA, the CDR3 is TGTGCCAGCAGCGCGGGACAGAAAAGCACAGATACGCAGTATTTT. It specifies CASSAGQKSTDTQYF.

This clone is a singleton in its sample. The rearrangement joins TRBV6-6 to TRBJ1-1, with D tentatively TRBD1 (5 bases). Trimming removed 2 bases at V and 0 bases at J, with 10 bases between. The CDR3 is made up of 15 amino acids. The germline V gene has CDR1 MNHNY and CDR2 SVGAGI (reference sequence). CDR3: CASSYGGNMNTEAFF. Here the CDR3 DNA reads TGTGCCAGCAGTTACGGGGGGAACATGAACACTGAAGCTTTCTTT.

The chain has TRBV2 and TRBJ2-7; D perhaps matches TRBD2 (5 bases). This CDR3 is 13 amino acids long. The V gene lost 7 bases and the J gene lost 1 base, with 11 bases spanning the gap. Looked up from germline, CDR1 is SNHLY and CDR2 is FYNNEI. DNA of the CDR3: TGTGCCAGCACATGGACGGGGTCCTACGAGCAGTACTTC. Its translation: CASTWTGSYEQYF.

This clone showed up just once. The CDR3 nucleotides are TGCGCCAGCAGCCCGGGACAGGGGAACAATGAGCAGTTCTTC. As protein: CASSPGQGNNEQFF. V gene TRBV4-1 combines with J gene TRBJ2-1; TRBD1 matches at 10 bases. Germline V gene data show CDR1 as MGHRA and CDR2 as YSYEKL. V lost 4 bases and J lost 5; bases outside the gene matches: 2. The CDR3 is 14 amino acids.

The chain links TRBV14 to TRBJ1-1, with D unclear. CDR1 is SGHDN, CDR2 FVKESK, per germline. CDR3 length equals 12 residues. Between the trimmed V and J ends, which lost 0 bases and 3 bases, there was a span of 2 bases. The CDR3 sequence: CASSQDYTEAFF. The CDR3 nucleotides read TGTGCCAGCAGCCAAGACTACACTGAAGCTTTCTTT.

This clone has a single count. Here the CDR3 reads CASSLYYLTNNEQFF. CDR3 DNA: TGTGCCAGCAGCTTGTACTACCTAACCAACAATGAGCAGTTCTTC. The chain recombines TRBV12-1 with TRBJ2-1; TRBD2 reflects the table's D call only, with no check against the DNA. TRBV12-1 is labeled a pseudogene. The CDR3 extends over 15 amino acids.

The V gene is TRBV7-2, the J gene TRBJ2-5; 7 nucleotides match TRBD2. The V and J ends lost 5 bases and 7 bases, in that order; junction bases with no gene match: 7. The CDR3 length is 13 residues. Germline-derived CDR1 and CDR2 are SGHTA and FQGNSA. CDR3 nucleotide sequence: TGTGCCAGCAGCCTCCAGCGGGACGCGACCCAGTACTTC. It codes for CASSLQRDATQYF.

The CDR3 coding sequence is TGTGCCAGCAGTTACCTAGGGGAGGGCAGCAATCAGCCCCAGCATTTT. Its protein product is CASSYLGEGSNQPQHF. The genes are TRBV6-6 and TRBJ1-5; tentatively, D is TRBD1 (5 bases). This CDR3 is built from 16 residues. Germline V gene lookup returns CDR1 MNHNY and CDR2 SVGAGI (reference sequence). V lost 2 bases and J lost 1, with 12 bases in between.

V and J are TRBV5-4 and TRBJ2-5; weak D call: TRBD1 (5 bases). Germline V gene lookup returns CDR1 SGHNT and CDR2 YYREEE (reference sequence). The CDR3 has 14 amino acids. Between the trimmed V and J ends, which lost 4 bases and 4 bases, there was a span of 14 bases. Written as DNA, the CDR3 is TGTGCCAGCAGCCTGAAGGACATTGCAGAGACCCAGTACTTC. Translating gives CASSLKDIAETQYF.

The chain combines TRBV9 with TRBJ1-6; 9 nucleotides line up with TRBD1. CDR1 and CDR2 from the germline V gene are SGDLS and YYNGEE. This CDR3 region has 16 residues. Trimming took 2 bases from V and 6 from J; bases not matched to a gene: 6. The CDR3 bases are TGTGCCAGCAGCGTGGGACAGGGCCTACTTAATTCACCCCTCCACTTT. It yields the protein CASSVGQGLLNSPLHF. Full variable domain (rest looked up from reference TRBV9 and TRBJ1-6): DSGVTQTPKHLITATGQRVTLRCSPRSGDLSVYWYQQSLDQGLQFLIQYYNGEERAKGNILERFSAQQFPDLHSELNLSSLELGDSALYFCASSVGQGLLNSPLHFGNGTRLTVT.

This clone was recorded only once. The rearrangement links TRBV4-1 to TRBJ2-1, with 10 bases that match TRBD1. Per the germline V gene, CDR1 is MGHRA and CDR2 is YSYEKL. V shed 4 bases and J 0 bases; nucleotides not matched to a gene: 18. The length of the CDR3 is 21 residues. The CDR3 nucleotides are TGCGCCAGCAGCCCCTACAATCTGGGACAGGGGTACCCGAGCTCCTACAATGAGCAGTTCTTC. The encoded protein is CASSPYNLGQGYPSSYNEQFF.

CDR3 nucleotides: TGTGCCAGCAGTGTTTCCTGGCCGAACACCGGGGAGCTGTTTTTT. Amino acids: CASSVSWPNTGELFF. This chain connects TRBV2 to TRBJ2-2; D is unresolved. Germline values: CDR1 SNHLY, CDR2 FYNNEI. V lost 4 bases and J 0 bases, leaving 9 bases between the germline ends. The CDR3 contains 15 residues.

This clone showed up just once. This sequence joins TRBV9 and TRBJ1-6; D uncertain. The CDR3 is 14 residues long. Germline V gene sequence: CDR1 SGDLS, CDR2 YYNGEE. V shed 0 bases and J shed 7 bases, with 8 bases lying between them. The CDR3: CASSVGQLNSPLHF. In DNA, the CDR3 is TGTGCCAGCAGCGTAGGCCAGTTAAATTCACCCCTCCACTTT.

The chain is built from TRBV5-8 and TRBJ1-2; D might be TRBD1 (6 bases). CDR3 length: 13 residues. The germline V gene encodes CDR1 SGHTS and CDR2 YDEGEE. V shed 3 bases and J shed 4 bases, with 10 bases lying between them. The CDR3 protein is CASSYDRTYGYTF. The CDR3 DNA reads as TGTGCCAGCAGCTATGACAGGACCTATGGCTACACCTTC.

The V and J genes are TRBV5-1 and TRBJ2-7; no definite D call. V dropped 3 bases and J dropped 7 bases, with 14 bases sitting between them. This CDR3 comprises 13 residues. CDR1 and CDR2 from the germline V gene are SGHRS and YFSETQ. This chain's CDR3 is CASSSVPSGEQYF. The CDR3 nucleotides are TGCGCCAGCAGCTCGGTCCCCTCCGGGGAGCAGTACTTC.

The genes are TRBV6-5 and TRBJ2-7; tentatively, D is TRBD2 (6 bases). The V end lost 5 bases, the J end lost 2 bases, and 16 bases lay between the germline ends. This CDR3 has 15 residues. The germline V gene has CDR1 MNHEY and CDR2 SVGAGI. In DNA form, the CDR3 reads TGTGCCAGCAGTGCCTCCCTAGCGATAACCTACGAGCAGTACTTC. Amino acids: CASSASLAITYEQYF.

The genes are TRBV4-2 and TRBJ2-7; 8 bases map to TRBD2. CDR3 size: 15 residues. V shed 0 bases, J shed 2 bases, and the junction held 3 bases outside the gene matches. CDR1 and CDR2 from the germline V gene are LGHNA and YNFKEQ. The CDR3 sequence: CASSQDTSGPYEQYF. The CDR3 DNA reads TGTGCCAGCAGCCAAGATACTAGCGGTCCCTACGAGCAGTACTTC.

This clone appeared a single time. The rearrangement joins TRBV27 to TRBJ2-2; 14 nucleotides agree with TRBD2. This CDR3 is 19 amino acids long. From germline, CDR1 is MNHEY and CDR2 SMNVEV (reference sequence). V lost 5 bases to trimming and J lost 4 bases; unmatched junction nucleotides: 12. The CDR3 sequence is CASSPDRLAGGPPTGELFF. The CDR3, as DNA: TGTGCCAGCAGTCCAGACCGACTAGCGGGAGGGCCCCCCACCGGGGAGCTGTTTTTT.

This clone occurred a few times. The chain is built from TRBV5-6 and TRBJ2-7; D is unresolved. The germline V gene encodes CDR1 SGHDT and CDR2 YYEEEE. The V gene lost 5 bases and the J gene lost 0 bases, with 6 bases spanning the gap. This CDR3 is 12 amino acids long. CDR3 protein: CASSMGSYEQYV. CDR3 DNA: TGTGCCAGCAGTATGGGCTCCTACGAGCAGTACGTC.